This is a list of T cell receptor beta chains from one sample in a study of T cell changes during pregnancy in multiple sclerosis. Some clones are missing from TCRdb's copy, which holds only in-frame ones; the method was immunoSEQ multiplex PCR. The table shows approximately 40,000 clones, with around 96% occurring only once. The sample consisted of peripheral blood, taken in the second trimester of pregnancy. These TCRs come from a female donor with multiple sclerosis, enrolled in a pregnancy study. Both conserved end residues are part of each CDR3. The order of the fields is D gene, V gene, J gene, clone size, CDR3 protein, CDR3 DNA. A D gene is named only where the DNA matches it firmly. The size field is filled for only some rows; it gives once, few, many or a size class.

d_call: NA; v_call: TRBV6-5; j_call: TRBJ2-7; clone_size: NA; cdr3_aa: CASSFRVRGEQYF; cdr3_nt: TGTGCCAGCAGCTTTAGGGTCAGGGGCGAGCAGTACTTC
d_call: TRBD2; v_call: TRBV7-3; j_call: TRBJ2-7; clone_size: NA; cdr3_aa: CASSLIGSGTYEQYF; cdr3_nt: TGTGCCAGCAGCTTAATAGGTAGCGGGACGTACGAGCAGTACTTC
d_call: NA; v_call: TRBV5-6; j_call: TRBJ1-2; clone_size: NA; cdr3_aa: CASSPGNYGYTF; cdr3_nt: TGTGCCAGCAGCCCGGGTAACTATGGCTACACCTTC
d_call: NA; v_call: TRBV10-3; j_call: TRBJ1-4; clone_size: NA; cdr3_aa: CAISETPGMANEKLFF; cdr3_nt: TGTGCCATCAGTGAGACTCCAGGGATGGCTAATGAAAAACTGTTTTTT
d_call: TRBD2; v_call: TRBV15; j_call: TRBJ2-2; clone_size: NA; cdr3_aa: CATSVTSANTGELFF; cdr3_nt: TGTGCCACCAGCGTGACTAGCGCGAACACCGGGGAGCTGTTTTTT
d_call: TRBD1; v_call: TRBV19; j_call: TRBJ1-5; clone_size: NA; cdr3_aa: CASSWGQGNQPQHF; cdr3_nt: TGTGCCAGTAGCTGGGGACAGGGCAATCAGCCCCAGCATTTT
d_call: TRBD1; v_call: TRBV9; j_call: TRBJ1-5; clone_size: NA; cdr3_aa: CASSLRQGKGNQPQHF; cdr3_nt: TGTGCCAGCAGCCTCAGACAGGGTAAGGGCAATCAGCCCCAGCATTTT
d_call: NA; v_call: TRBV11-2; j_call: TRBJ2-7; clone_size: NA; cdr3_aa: CASSLVLGAVNEQYF; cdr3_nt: TGTGCCAGCAGCTTAGTTCTGGGGGCAGTTAACGAGCAGTACTTC
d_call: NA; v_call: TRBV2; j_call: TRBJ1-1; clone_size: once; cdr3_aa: CASSLGQSTEAFF; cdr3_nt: TGTGCCAGCTCCCTAGGTCAGAGCACTGAAGCTTTCTTT
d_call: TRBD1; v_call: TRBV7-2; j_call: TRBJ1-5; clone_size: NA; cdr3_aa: CASTLGQGLNQPQHF; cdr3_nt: TGTGCCAGCACCTTAGGACAGGGCCTCAATCAGCCCCAGCATTTT
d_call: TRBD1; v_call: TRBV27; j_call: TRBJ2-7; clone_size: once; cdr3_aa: CASRSMGTGDSEQYF; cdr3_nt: TGTGCCAGCCGATCAATGGGGACAGGGGACTCCGAGCAGTACTTC
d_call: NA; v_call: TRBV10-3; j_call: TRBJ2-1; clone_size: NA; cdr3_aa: CAIGGGAYNEQFF; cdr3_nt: TGTGCCATAGGGGGGGGAGCCTACAATGAGCAGTTCTTC
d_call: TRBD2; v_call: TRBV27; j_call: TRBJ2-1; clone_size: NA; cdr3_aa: CASSSTSGRANEQFF; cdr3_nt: TGTGCCAGCAGTTCGACTAGCGGGAGGGCCAATGAGCAGTTCTTC
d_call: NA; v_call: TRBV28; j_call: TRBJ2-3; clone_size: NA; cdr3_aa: CASTGYTDTQYF; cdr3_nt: TGTGCCAGCACCGGGTACACAGATACGCAGTATTTT
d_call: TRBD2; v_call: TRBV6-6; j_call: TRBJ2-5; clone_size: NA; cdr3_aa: CASKLAGRETQYF; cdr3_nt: TGTGCCAGCAAACTAGCGGGACGGGAGACCCAGTACTTC
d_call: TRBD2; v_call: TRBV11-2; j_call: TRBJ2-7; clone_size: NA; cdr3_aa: CASSLGGLAGGRLF; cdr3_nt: TGTGCCAGCAGCTTAGGCGGACTAGCGGGGGGCCGACTCTTC
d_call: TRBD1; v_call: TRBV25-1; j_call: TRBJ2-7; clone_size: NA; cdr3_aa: CASSEWQGDEQYF; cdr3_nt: TGTGCCAGCAGTGAATGGCAGGGGGACGAGCAGTACTTC
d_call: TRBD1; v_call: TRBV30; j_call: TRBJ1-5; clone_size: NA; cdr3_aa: CAWSEGQANQPQHF; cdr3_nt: TGTGCCTGGAGTGAGGGACAGGCTAATCAGCCCCAGCATTTT
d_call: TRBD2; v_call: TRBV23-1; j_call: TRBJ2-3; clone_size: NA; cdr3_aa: CASSRNSGGPPGAQYF; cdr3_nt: TGCGCCAGCAGTCGAAATAGCGGGGGGCCACCCGGTGCGCAGTATTTT
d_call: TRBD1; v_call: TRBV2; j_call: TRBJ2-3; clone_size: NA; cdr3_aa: CASKDRGRDTQYF; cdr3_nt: TGTGCCAGTAAGGACAGGGGACGAGATACGCAGTATTTT
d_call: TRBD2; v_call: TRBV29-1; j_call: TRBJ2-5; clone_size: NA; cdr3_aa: CSLLLAGGPKAQYF; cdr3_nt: TGCAGCCTCCTTCTAGCGGGAGGACCTAAGGCGCAGTACTTC
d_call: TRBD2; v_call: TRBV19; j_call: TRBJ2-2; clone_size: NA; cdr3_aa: CASSIEGSGGKNTGELFF; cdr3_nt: TGTGCCAGTAGTATAGAGGGTAGCGGGGGAAAGAACACCGGGGAGCTGTTTTTT
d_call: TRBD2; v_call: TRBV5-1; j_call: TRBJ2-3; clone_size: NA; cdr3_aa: CASSLGLAGVDTQYF; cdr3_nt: TGCGCCAGCAGCTTGGGGCTAGCGGGAGTTGATACGCAGTATTTT
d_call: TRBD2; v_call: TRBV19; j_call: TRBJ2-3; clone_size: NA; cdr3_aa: CASTPSQLAGVWGDTQYF; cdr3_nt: TGTGCCAGTACGCCCTCCCAGCTAGCGGGAGTATGGGGAGATACGCAGTATTTT
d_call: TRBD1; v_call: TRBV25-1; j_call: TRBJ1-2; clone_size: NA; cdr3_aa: CASSPEDRAYGYTF; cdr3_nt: TGTGCCAGCAGTCCTGAGGACAGGGCCTATGGCTACACCTTC
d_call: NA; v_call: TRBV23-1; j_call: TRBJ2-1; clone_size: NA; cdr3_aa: CASEGGREQFF; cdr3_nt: TGCGCCAGCGAGGGAGGACGTGAGCAGTTCTTC
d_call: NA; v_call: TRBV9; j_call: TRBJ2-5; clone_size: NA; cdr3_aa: CASSIHSSRGETQYF; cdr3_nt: TGTGCCAGCAGCATACACTCATCTCGGGGGGAGACCCAGTACTTC
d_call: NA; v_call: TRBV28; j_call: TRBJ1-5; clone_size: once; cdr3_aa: CASHSRRAGNQPQHF; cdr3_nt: TGTGCCAGTCATTCCCGCAGGGCGGGGAATCAGCCCCAGCATTTT
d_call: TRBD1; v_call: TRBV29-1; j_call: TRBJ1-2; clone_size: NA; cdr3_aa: CSVGTGVEYGYTF; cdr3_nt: TGCAGCGTCGGGACAGGGGTAGAGTATGGCTACACCTTC
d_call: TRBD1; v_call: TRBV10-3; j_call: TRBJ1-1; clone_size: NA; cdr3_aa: CATQGQGNTEAFF; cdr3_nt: TGTGCCACCCAAGGACAGGGGAACACTGAAGCTTTCTTT
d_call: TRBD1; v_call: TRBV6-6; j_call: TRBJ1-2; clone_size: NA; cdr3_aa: CASRAGQNTYGYTF; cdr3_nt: TGTGCCAGCAGGGCGGGACAGAACACCTATGGCTACACCTTC
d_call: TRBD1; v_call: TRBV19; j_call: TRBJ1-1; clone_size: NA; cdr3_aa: CASSIRQGVTEAFF; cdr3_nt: TGTGCCAGTAGTATCAGACAGGGGGTCACTGAAGCTTTCTTT
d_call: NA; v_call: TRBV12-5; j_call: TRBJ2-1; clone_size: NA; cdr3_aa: CASGLTPQEHQFF; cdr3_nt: TGTGCTAGTGGTTTGACCCCACAGGAACATCAGTTCTTC
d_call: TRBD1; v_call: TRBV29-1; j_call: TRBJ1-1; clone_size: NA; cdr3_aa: CSVEGQGASEAFF; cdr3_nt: TGCAGCGTTGAGGGACAGGGGGCGTCTGAAGCTTTCTTT
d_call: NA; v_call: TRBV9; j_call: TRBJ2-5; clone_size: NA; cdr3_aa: CASSAAEETQYF; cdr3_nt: TGTGCCAGCAGCGCGGCGGAGGAGACCCAGTACTTC
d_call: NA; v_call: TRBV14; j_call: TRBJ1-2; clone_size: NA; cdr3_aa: CASSQEGAGEELNYGYTF; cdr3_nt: TGTGCCAGCAGCCAAGAGGGGGCAGGAGAGGAACTGAACTATGGCTACACCTTC
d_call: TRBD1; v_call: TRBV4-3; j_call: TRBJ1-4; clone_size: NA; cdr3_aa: CASSQGQGANEKLFF; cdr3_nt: TGCGCCAGCAGCCAAGGGCAGGGGGCTAATGAAAAACTGTTTTTT
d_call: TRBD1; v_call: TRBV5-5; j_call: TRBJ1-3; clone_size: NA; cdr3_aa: CASSPDRGNTIYF; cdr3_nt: TGTGCCAGCAGCCCGGACAGGGGAAACACCATATATTTT
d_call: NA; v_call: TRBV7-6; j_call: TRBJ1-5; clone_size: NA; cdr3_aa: CASSSRGSNQPQHF; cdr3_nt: TGTGCCAGCAGCTCTAGGGGTAGCAATCAGCCCCAGCATTTT
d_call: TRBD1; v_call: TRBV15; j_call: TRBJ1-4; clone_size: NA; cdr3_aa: CATSRGDRMNEKLFF; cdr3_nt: TGTGCCACCAGCAGAGGGGACAGGATGAATGAAAAACTGTTTTTT
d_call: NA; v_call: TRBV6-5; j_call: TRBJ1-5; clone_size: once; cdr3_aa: CASSSPNQPQHF; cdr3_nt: TGTGCCAGCAGTTCCCCGAATCAGCCCCAGCATTTT
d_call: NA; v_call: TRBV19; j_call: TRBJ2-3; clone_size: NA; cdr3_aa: CASLLTSTDTQYF; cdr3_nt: TGTGCCAGTCTCCTAACTAGCACAGATACGCAGTATTTT
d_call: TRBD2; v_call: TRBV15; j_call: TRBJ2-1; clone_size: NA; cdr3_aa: CATSSPGTSGRHYNEQFF; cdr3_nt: TGTGCCACCAGCAGCCCGGGGACTAGCGGGAGGCACTACAATGAGCAGTTCTTC
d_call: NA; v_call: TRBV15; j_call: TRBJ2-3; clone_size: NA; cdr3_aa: CATSPNYADTQYF; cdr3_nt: TGTGCCACCAGCCCTAACTACGCAGATACGCAGTATTTT
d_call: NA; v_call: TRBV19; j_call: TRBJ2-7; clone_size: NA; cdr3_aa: CASSITQGPSYEQYF; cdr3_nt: TGTGCCAGTAGTATAACACAGGGTCCTTCCTACGAGCAGTACTTC
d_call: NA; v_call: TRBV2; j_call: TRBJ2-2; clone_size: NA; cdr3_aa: CASKQGRTGELFF; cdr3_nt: TGTGCCAGCAAACAGGGCAGGACCGGGGAGCTGTTTTTT
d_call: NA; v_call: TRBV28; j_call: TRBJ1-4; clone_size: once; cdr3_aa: CASRPGGGATNEKLFF; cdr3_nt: TGTGCCAGCAGGCCGGGGGGGGGTGCAACTAATGAAAAACTGTTTTTT
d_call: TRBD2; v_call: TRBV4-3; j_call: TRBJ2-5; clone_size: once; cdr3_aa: CASSQGLAGEETQYF; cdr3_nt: TGCGCCAGCAGCCAAGGATTAGCGGGGGAGGAGACCCAGTACTTC
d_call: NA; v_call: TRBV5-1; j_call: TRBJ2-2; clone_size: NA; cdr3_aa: CASSLQPGAGELFF; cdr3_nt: TGCGCCAGCAGTTTGCAGCCAGGCGCCGGGGAGCTGTTTTTT
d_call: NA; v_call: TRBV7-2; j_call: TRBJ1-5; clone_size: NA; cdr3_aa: CASSLSGRSSNQPQHF; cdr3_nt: TGTGCCAGCAGCTTAAGCGGCCGGAGTAGCAATCAGCCCCAGCATTTT
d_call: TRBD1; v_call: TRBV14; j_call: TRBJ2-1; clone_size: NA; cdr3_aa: CASSPIRTGDYNEQFF; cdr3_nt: TGTGCCAGCAGCCCGATCCGGACAGGGGATTACAATGAGCAGTTCTTC
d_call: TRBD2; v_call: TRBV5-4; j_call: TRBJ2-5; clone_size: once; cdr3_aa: CASSLVGGSDQETQYF; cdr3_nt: TGTGCCAGCAGCTTGGTGGGGGGGTCAGATCAAGAGACCCAGTACTTC
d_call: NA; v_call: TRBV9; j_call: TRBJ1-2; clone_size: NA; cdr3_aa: CASSVGSGGVYGYTF; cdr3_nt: TGTGCCAGCAGCGTAGGGAGTGGAGGGGTCTATGGCTACACCTTC
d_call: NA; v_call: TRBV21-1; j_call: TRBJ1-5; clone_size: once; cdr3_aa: CASSTGDRGNQPQHF; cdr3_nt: TGTGCCAGCAGCACTGGGGACAGGGGCAATCAGCCCCAGCATTTT